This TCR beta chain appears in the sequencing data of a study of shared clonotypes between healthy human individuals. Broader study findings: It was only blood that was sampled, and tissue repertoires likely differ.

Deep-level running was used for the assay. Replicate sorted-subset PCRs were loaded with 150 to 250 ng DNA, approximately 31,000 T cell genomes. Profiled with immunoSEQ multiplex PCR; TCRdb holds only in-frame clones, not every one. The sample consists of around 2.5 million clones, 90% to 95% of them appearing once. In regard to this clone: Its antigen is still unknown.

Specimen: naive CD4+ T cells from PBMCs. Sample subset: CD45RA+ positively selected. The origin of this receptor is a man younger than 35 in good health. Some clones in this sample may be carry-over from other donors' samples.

This CDR3 reads CASRAVGGHQEKLFF. The CDR3 region has the DNA TGCGCCAGCAGGGCTGTGGGGGGGCATCAGGAAAAACTGTTTTTT. The rearrangement joins TRBV5-1 to TRBJ1-4, with D possibly matching TRBD1 (6 bases). V lost 5 bases and J lost 8, with 19 bases in between. Germline CDR1 and CDR2: SGHRS and YFSETQ. CDR3 length: 15 residues.